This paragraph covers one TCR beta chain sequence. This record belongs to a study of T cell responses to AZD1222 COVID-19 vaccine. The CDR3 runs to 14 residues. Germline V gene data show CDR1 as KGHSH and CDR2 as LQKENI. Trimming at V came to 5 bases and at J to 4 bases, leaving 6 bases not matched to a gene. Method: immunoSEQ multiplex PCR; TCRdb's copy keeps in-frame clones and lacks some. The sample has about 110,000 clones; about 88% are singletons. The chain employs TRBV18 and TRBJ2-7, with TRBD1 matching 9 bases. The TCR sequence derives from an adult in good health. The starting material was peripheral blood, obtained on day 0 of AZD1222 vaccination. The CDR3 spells CASSGTTGGYEQYF. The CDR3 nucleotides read TGTGCCAGCTCAGGAACGACAGGGGGGTACGAGCAGTACTTC.